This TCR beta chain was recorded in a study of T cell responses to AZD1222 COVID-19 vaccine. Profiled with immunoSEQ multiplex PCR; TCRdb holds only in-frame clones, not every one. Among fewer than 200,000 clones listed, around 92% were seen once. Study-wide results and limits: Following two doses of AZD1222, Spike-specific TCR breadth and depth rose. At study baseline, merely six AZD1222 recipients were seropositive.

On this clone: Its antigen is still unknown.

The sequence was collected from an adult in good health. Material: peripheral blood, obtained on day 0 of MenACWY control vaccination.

The CDR3 here is CASSLTLAGGETQYF. CDR3 DNA: TGCGCCAGCAGCTTGACACTAGCGGGAGGGGAGACCCAGTACTTC. The chain is built from TRBV5-1 and TRBJ2-5, with 13 positions matching TRBD2. Trimming took 1 base from V and 5 from J; bases not matched to a gene: 2. The CDR3 is 15 amino acids. Germline CDR1 is SGHRS and CDR2 is YFSETQ.